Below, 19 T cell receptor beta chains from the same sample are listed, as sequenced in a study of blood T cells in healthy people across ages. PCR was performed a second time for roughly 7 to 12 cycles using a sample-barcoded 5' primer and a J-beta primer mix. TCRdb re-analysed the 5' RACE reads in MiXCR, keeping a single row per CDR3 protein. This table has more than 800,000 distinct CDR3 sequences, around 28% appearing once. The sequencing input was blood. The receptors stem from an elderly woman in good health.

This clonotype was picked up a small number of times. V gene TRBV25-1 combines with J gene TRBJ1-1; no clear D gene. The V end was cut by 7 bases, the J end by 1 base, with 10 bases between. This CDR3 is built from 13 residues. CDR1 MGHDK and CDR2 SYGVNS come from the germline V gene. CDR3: CASKAQENTEAFF. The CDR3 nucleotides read TGTGCCAGCAAAGCCCAGGAGAACACTGAAGCTTTCTTT.

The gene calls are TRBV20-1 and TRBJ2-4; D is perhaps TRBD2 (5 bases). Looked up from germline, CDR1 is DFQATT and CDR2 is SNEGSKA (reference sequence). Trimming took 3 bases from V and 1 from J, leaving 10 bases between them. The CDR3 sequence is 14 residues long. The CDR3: CSARAGEAKNIQYF. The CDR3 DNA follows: TGCAGTGCTAGGGCGGGCGAGGCCAAAAACATTCAGTACTTC.

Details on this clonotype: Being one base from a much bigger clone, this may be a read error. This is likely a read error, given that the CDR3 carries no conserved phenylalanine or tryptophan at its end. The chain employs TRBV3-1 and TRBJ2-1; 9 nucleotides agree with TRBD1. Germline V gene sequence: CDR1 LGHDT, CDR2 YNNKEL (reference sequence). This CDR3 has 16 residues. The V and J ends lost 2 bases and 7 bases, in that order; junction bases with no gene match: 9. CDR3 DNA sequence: TGTGCCAGCAGCCAACTCGGACAGGGGAGCAGGAATGAGCAGTTCCTC. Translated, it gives CASSQLGQGSRNEQFL.

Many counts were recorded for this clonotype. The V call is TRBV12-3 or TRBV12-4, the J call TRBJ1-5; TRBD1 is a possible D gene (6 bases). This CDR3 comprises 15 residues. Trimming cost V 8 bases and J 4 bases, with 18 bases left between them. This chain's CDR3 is CASPRQTGRNQPQHF. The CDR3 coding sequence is TGTGCCAGCCCGAGGCAAACAGGGCGAAATCAGCCCCAGCATTTT.

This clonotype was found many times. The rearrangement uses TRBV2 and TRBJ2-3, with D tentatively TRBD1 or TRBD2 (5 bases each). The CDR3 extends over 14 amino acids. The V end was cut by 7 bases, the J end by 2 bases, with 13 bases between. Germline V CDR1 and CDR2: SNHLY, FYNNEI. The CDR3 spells CASNQGPHTDTQYF. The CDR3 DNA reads TGTGCCAGCAATCAGGGACCACACACAGATACGCAGTATTTT.

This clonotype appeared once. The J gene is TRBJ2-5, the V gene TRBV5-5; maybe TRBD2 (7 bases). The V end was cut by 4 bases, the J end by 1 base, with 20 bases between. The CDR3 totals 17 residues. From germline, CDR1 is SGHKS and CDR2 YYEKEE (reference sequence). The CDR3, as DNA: TGTGCCAGCAGCCCGTTTCTTGGGGCGGGGGCCCAAGAGACCCAGTACTTC. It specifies CASSPFLGAGAQETQYF.

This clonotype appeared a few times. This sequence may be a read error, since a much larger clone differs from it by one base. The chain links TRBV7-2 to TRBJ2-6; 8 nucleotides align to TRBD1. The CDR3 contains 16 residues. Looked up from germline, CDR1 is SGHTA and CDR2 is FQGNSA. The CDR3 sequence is CASSLGTGTGANVRTF. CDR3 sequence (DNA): TGTGCCAGCAGCTTAGGGACAGGGACTGGGGCCAACGTCCGGACTTTC. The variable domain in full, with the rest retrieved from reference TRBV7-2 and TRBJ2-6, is GAGVSQSPSNKVTEKGKDVELRCDPISGHTALYWYRQSLGQGLEFLIYFQGNSAPDKSGLPSDRFSAERTGGSVSTLTIQRTQQEDSAVYLCASSLGTGTGANVRTFGAGSRLTVL.

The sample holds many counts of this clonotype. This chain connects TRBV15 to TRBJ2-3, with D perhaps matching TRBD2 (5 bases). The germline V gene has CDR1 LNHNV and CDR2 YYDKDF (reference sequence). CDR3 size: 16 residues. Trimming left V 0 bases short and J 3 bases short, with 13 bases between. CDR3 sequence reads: CATSRDPGEVTDTQYF. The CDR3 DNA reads TGTGCCACCAGCAGAGATCCCGGGGAAGTAACAGATACGCAGTATTTT.

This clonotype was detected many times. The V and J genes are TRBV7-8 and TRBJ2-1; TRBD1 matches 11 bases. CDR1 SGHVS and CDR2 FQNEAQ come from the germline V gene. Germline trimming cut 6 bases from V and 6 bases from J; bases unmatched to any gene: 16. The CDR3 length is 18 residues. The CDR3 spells CASRTGQGGRGYINEQFF. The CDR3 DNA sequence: TGTGCCAGCAGGACGGGACAGGGGGGTCGGGGTTATATCAATGAGCAGTTCTTC.

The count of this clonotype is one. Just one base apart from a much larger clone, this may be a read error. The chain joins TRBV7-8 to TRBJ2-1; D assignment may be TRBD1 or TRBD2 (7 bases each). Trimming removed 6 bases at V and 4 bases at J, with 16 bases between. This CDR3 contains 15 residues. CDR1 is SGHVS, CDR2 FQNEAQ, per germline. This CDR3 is CASSRGDSGYNEQFF. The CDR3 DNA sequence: TGTGCCAGCAGTCGGGGGGACAGTGGTTACAATGAGCAGTTCTTC.

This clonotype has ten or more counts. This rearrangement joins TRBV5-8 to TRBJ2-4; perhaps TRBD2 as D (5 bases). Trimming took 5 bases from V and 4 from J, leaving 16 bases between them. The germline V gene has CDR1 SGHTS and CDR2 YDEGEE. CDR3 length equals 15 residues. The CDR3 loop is CASRWNGNPKNIQYF. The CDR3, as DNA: TGTGCCAGCAGGTGGAACGGGAACCCAAAAAACATTCAGTACTTC.

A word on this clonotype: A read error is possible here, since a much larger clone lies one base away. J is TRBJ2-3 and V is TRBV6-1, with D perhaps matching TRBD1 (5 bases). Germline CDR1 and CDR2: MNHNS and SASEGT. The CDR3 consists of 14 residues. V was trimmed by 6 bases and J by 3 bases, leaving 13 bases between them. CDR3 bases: TGTGCCAGCAGGGAAAGGTCAGGGACAGATACGCAGTATTTT. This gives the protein CASRERSGTDTQYF.

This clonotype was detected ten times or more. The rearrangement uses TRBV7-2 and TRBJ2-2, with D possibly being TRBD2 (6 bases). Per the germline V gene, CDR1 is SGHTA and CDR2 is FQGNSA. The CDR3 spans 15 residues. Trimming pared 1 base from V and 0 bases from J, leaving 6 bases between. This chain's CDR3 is CASSLGGANTGELFF. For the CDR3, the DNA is TGTGCCAGCAGCTTAGGGGGGGCGAACACCGGGGAGCTGTTTTTT.

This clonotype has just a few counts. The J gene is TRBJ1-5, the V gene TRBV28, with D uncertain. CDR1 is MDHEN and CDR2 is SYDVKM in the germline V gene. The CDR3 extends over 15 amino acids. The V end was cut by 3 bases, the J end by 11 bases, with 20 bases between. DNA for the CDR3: TGTGCCAGCAGTTTTGTGGAGGCCGCCCGGGTGGCCCAGCATTTT. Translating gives CASSFVEAARVAQHF. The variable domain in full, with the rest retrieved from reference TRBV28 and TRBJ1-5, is DVKVTQSSRYLVKRTGEKVFLECVQDMDHENMFWYRQDPGLGLRLIYFSYDVKMKEKGDIPEGYSVSREKKERFSLILESASTNQTSMYLCASSFVEAARVAQHFGDGTRLSIL.

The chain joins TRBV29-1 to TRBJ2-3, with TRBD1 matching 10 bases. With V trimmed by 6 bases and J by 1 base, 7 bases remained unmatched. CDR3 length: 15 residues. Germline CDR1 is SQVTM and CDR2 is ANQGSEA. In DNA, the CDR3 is TGCAGCGTCCTCCGACAGGGGGCCCGCACAGATACGCAGTATTTT. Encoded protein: CSVLRQGARTDTQYF.

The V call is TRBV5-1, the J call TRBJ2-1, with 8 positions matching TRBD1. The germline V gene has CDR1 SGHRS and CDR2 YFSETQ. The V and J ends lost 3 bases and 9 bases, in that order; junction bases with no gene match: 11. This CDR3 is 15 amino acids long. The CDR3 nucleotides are TGCGCCAGCAGCTCCGACAGGGGATCTGCTGGTGAGCAGTTCTTC. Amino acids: CASSSDRGSAGEQFF.

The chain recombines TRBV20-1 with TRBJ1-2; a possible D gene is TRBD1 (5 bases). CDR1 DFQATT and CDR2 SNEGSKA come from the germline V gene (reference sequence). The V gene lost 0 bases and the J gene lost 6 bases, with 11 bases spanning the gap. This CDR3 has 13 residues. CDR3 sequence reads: CSARDRGVDGYTF. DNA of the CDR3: TGCAGTGCTAGAGATCGGGGGGTGGATGGCTACACCTTC.

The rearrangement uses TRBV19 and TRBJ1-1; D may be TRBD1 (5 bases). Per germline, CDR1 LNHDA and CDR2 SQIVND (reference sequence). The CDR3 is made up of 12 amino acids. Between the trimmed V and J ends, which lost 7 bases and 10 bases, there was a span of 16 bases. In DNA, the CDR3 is TGTGCCAGTAATAAGGGGCAGGCTGCAGCTTTCTTT. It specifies CASNKGQAAAFF.

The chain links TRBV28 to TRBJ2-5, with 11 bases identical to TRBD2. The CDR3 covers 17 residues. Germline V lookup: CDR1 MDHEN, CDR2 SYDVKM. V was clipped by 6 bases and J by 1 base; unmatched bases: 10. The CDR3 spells CASSTPRLAGIQETQYF. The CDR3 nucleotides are TGTGCCAGCAGCACACCAAGACTAGCGGGGATCCAAGAGACCCAGTACTTC.